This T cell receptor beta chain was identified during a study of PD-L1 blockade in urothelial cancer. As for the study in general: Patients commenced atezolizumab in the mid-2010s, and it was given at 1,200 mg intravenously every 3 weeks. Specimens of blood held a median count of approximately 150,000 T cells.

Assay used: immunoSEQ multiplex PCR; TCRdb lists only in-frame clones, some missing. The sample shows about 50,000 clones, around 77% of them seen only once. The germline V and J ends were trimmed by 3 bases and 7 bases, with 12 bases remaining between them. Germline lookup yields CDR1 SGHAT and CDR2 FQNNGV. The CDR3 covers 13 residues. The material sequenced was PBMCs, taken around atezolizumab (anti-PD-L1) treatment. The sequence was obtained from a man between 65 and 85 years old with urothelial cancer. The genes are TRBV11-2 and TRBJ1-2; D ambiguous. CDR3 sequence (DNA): TGTGCCAGCAGCTTCCTCCCAGGTGGTGGCTACACCTTC. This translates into CASSFLPGGGYTF.